This record looks at one T cell receptor (beta chain) sequence and its context. CDR3 length equals 13 residues. The V gene's germline CDR1 is MNHEY and CDR2 SMNVEV (reference sequence). The ends were cut back, 4 bases at V and 3 bases at J, with 6 bases in the middle. This entry is derived from a study of blood T cell repertoires in COVID-19. Study in general: Nucleic acid was either cDNA or gDNA, and it came from T cells, B-cell-depleted T cells, or PBMCs.

Donors of Cohort 3 who recovered were those that had two negative PCRs, clearance, or symptom resolution. In the study's own analysis: Amplification of reference gene primers provided the estimated nucleated cell counts. The method was immunoSEQ multiplex PCR; TCRdb's version includes in-frame clones alone and lacks a portion of them. That table furnishes V, J and clone size, whereas the DNA furnished D and trimming. The sample consists of a few hundred thousand clones, around four fifths of them appearing once. The sample taken for sequencing was PBMCs or T cells enriched from blood (not recorded which). This sequence was found in a woman in her forties or fifties who had recovered from COVID-19. The rearrangement uses TRBV27 and TRBJ2-2; no reliable D call. The CDR3 sequence: CASSYVDTGELFF. For the CDR3, the DNA is TGTGCCAGCAGTTACGTAGACACCGGGGAGCTGTTTTTT.